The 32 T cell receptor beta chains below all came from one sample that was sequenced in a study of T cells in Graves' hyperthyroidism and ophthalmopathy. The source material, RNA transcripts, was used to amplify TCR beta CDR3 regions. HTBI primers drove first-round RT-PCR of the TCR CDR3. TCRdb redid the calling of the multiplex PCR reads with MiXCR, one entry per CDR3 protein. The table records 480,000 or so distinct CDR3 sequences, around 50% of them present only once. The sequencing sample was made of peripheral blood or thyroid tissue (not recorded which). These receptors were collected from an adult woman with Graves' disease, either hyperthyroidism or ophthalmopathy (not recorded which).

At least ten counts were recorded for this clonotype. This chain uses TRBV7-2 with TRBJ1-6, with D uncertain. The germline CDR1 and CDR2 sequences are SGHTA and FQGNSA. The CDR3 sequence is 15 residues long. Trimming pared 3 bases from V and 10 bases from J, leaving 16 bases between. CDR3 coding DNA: TGTGCCAGCAGCTTGACACGGAAGTTAGAGTCACCCCTCCACTTT. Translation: CASSLTRKLESPLHF.

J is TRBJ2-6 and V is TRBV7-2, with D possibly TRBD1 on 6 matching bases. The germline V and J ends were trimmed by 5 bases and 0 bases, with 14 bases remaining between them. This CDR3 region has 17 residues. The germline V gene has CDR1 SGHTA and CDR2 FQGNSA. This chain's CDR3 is CASSLGTWISGANVLTF. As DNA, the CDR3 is TGTGCCAGCAGCCTAGGGACATGGATCTCTGGGGCCAACGTCCTGACTTTC.

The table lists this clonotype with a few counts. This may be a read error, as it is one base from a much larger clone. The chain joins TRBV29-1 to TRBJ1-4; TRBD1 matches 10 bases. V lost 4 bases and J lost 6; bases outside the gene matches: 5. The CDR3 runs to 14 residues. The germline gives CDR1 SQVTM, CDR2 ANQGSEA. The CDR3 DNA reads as TGCAGCGTTGCGGCGGGGACAGGGGATGAAAAACTGTTTTTT. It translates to CSVAAGTGDEKLFF.

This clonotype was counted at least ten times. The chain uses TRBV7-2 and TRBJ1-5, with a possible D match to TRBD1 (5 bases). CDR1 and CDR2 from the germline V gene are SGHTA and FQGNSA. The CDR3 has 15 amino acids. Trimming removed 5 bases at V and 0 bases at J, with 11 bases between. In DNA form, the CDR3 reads TGTGCCAGCAGCCCACAGGTCGATAGCAATCAGCCCCAGCATTTT. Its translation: CASSPQVDSNQPQHF.

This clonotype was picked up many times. The CDR3 DNA reads as TGCGCCAGCAGCCAAGATCCCAGGGCCGACTATGGCTACACCTTC. This codes for CASSQDPRADYGYTF. The chain recombines TRBV4-3 with TRBJ1-2, with D maybe TRBD1 (5 bases). Germline V lookup: CDR1 LGHNA, CDR2 YSLEER. Deletions cut 0 bases from V and 3 bases from J, with 11 bases between. The CDR3 has 15 amino acids.

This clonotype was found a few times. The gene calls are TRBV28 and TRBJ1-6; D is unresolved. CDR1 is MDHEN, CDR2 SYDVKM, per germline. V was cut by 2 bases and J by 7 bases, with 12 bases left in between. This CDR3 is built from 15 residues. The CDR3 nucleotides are TGTGCCAGCAGTTTAATTGAGGCGGGGAATTCACCCCTCCACTTT. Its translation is CASSLIEAGNSPLHF.

This CDR3 reads CSALGDQKREQYF. The CDR3 DNA is TGCAGCGCTCTTGGGGACCAAAAGCGGGAGCAGTACTTC. V is TRBV29-1 and J is TRBJ2-7; D could derive from TRBD1 or TRBD2 (5 bases each). This CDR3 has 13 residues. Trimming cost V 7 bases and J 7 bases, with 20 bases left between them. Germline CDR1 SQVTM, CDR2 ANQGSEA.

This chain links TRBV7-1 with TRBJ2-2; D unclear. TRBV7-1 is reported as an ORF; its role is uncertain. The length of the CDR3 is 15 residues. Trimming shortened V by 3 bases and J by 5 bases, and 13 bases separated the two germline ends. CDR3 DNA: TGTGCCAGCAGCTCCGGACCAGATAAAACCGGGGAGCTGTTTTTT. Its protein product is CASSSGPDKTGELFF.

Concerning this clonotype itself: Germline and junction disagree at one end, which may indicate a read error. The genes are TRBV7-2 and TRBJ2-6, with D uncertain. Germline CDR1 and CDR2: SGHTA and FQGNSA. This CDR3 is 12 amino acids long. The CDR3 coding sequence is TGTGCCAGCAGCTTAAGTGTGGGCACTGAAGCTTTC. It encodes CASSLSVGTEAF.

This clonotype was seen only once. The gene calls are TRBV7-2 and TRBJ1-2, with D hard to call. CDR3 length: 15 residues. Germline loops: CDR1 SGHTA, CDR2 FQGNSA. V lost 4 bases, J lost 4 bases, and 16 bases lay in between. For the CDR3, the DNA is TGTGCCAGCAGCTCAACTCTTCGTGACGTCTATGGCTACACCTTC. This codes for CASSSTLRDVYGYTF.

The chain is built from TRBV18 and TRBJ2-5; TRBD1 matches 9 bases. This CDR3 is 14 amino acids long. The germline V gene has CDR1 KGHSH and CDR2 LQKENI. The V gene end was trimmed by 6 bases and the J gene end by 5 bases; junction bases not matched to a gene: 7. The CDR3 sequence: CASSPRDRAETQYF. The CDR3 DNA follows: TGTGCCAGCTCCCCCCGGGACAGGGCTGAGACCCAGTACTTC.

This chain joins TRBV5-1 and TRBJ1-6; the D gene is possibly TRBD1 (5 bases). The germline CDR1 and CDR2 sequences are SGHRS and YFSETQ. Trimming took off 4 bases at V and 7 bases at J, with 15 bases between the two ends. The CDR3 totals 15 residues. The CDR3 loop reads CASSNGDHVNSPLHF. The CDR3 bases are TGCGCCAGCAGCAATGGGGACCACGTAAATTCACCCCTCCACTTT.

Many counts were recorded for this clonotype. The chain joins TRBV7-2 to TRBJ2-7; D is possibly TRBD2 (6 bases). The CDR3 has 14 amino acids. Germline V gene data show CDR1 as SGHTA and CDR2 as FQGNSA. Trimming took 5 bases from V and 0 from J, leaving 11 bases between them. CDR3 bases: TGTGCCAGCAGCGGGACTGCGAGCTCCTACGAGCAGTACTTC. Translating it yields CASSGTASSYEQYF.

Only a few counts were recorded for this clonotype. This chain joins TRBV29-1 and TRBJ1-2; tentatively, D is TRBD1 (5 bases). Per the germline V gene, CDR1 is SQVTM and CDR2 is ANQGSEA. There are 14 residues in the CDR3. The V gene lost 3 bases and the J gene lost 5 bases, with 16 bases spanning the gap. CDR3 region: CSVEGGEVHYGYTF. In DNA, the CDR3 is TGCAGCGTTGAGGGGGGTGAGGTGCATTATGGCTACACCTTC.

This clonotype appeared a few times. Written as DNA, the CDR3 is TGTGCCAGCAGTGAACTGGAATCCTACGAGCAGTACTTC. Encoded protein: CASSELESYEQYF. The V call is TRBV2, the J call TRBJ2-7; D gene unclear. Germline CDR1 and CDR2: SNHLY and FYNNEI. The ends were cut back, 2 bases at V and 1 base at J, with 6 bases in the middle. The CDR3 is 13 residues long.

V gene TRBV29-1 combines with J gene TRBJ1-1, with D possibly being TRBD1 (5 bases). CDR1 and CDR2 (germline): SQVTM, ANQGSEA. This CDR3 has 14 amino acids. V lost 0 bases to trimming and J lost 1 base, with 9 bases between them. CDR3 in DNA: TGCAGCGTTGAAGAGTCGGGGGGGAACACTGAAGCTTTCTTT. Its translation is CSVEESGGNTEAFF.

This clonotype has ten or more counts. CDR3 DNA: TGTGCCAGCAGCGTAGGGTGGGGGGGCGGTGAGACCCAGTACTTC. This encodes CASSVGWGGGETQYF. This rearrangement joins TRBV9 to TRBJ2-5; TRBD2 might be the D (7 bases). Germline assignment: CDR1 SGDLS and CDR2 YYNGEE. The V and J ends lost 0 bases and 5 bases respectively, with 14 bases between them. This CDR3 has 15 amino acids. Supplemented by reference TRBV9 and TRBJ2-5, the full variable domain reads DSGVTQTPKHLITATGQRVTLRCSPRSGDLSVYWYQQSLDQGLQFLIQYYNGEERAKGNILERFSAQQFPDLHSELNLSSLELGDSALYFCASSVGWGGGETQYFGPGTRLLVL.

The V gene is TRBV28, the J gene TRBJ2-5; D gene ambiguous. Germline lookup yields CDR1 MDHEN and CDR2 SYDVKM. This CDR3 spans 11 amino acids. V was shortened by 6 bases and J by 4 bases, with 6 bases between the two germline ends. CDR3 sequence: CASRSIETQYF. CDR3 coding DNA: TGTGCCAGCAGAAGTATAGAGACCCAGTACTTC.

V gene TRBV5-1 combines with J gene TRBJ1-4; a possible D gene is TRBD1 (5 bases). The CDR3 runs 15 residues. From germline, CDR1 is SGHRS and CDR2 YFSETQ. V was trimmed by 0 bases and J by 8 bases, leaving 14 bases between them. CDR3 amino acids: CASSLEVRGGEKLFF. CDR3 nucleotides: TGCGCCAGCAGCTTGGAAGTACGGGGGGGAGAAAAACTGTTTTTT.

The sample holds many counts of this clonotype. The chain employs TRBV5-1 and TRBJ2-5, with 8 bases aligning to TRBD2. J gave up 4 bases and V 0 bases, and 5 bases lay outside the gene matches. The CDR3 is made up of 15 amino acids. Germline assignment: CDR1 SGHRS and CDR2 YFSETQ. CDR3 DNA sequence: TGCGCCAGCAGCTTGGAGGGACTAGTAGGAGAGACCCAGTACTTC. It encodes CASSLEGLVGETQYF.

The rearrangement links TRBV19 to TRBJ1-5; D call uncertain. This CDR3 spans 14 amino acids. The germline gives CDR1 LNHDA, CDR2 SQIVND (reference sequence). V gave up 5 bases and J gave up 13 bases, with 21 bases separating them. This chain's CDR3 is CASSFGGANSNQHF. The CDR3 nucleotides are TGTGCCAGTAGTTTCGGAGGAGCAAATAGCAATCAGCATTTT.

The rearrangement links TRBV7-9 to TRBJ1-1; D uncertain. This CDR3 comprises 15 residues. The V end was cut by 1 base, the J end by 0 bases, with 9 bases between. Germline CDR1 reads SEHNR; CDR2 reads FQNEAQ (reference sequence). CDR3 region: CASSLGRVLNTEAFF. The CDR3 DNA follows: TGTGCCAGCAGCTTAGGGCGAGTCTTGAACACTGAAGCTTTCTTT. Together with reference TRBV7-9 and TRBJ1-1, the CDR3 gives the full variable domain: DTGVSQNPRHKITKRGQNVTFRCDPISEHNRLYWYRQTLGQGPEFLTYFQNEAQLEKSRLLSDRFSAERPKGSFSTLEIQRTEQGDSAMYLCASSLGRVLNTEAFFGQGTRLTVV.

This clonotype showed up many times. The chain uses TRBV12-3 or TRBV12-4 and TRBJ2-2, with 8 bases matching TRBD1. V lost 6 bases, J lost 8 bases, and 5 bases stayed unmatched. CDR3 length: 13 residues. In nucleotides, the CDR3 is TGTGCCAGCAGCCTACAGGGGGAAGGGGAGCTGTTTTTT. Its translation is CASSLQGEGELFF.

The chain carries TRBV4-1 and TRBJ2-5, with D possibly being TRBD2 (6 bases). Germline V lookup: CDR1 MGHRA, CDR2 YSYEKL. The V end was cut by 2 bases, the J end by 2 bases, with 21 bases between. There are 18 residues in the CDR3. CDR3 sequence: CASSQTPAPDSGQETQYF. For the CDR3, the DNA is TGCGCCAGCAGCCAAACACCTGCACCAGATAGCGGACAAGAGACCCAGTACTTC.

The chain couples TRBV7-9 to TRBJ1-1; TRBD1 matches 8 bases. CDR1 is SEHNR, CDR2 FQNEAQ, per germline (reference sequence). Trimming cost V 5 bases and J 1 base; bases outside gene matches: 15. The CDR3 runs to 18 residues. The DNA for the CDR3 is TGTGCCAGCAGCCACCCGGACGCAGGGGGCTTGACGAACACTGAAGCTTTCTTT. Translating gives CASSHPDAGGLTNTEAFF.

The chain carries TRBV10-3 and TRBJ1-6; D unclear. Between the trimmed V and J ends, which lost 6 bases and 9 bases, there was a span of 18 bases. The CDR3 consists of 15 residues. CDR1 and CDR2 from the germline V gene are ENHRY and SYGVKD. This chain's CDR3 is CAISDRIGSSSPLHF. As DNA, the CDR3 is TGTGCCATCAGCGACCGGATCGGTTCCAGTTCACCCCTCCACTTT.

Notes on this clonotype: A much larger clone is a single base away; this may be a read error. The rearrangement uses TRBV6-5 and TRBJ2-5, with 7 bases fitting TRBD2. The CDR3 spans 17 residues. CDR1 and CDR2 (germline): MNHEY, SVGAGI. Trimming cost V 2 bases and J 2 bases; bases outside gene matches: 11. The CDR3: CASSYTRGLADQETQYF. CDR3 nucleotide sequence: TGTGCCAGCAGTTACACGAGAGGTCTAGCGGATCAAGAGACCCAGTACTTC.

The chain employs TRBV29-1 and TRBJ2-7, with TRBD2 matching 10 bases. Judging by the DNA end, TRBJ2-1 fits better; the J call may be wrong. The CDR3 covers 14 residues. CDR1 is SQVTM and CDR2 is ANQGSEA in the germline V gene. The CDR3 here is CSVVGLAGANEQFF. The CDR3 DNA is TGCAGCGTTGTAGGTCTAGCGGGAGCTAATGAGCAGTTCTTC.

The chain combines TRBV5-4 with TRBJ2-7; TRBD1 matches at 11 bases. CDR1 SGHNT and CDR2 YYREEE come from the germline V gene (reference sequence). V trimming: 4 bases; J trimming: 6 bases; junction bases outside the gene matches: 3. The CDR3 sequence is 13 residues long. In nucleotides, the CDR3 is TGTGCCAGCAGCCGGACAGGGGGCTTCGAGCAGTACTTC. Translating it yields CASSRTGGFEQYF.

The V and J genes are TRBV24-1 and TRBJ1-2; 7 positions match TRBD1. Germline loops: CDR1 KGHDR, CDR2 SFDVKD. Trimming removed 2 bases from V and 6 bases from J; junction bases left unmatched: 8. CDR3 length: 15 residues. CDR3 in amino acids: CATSDSSTGFDGYTF. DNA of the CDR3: TGTGCCACCAGTGATTCCTCGACAGGGTTTGATGGCTACACCTTC.

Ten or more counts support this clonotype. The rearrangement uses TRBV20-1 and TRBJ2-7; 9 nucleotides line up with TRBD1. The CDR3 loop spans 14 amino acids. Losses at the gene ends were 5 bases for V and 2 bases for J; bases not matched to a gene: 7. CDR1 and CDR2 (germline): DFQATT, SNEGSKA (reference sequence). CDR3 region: CSAPRDREPYEQYF. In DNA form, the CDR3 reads TGCAGTGCTCCCCGGGACAGGGAACCCTACGAGCAGTACTTC.

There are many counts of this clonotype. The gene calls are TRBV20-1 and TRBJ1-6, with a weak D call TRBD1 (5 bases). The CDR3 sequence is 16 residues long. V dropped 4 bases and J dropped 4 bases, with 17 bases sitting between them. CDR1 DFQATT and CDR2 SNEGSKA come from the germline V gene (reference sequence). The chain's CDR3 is CSAKIGAGGYNSPLHF. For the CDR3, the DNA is TGCAGTGCTAAGATAGGGGCGGGGGGATATAATTCACCCCTCCACTTT.